This is a list of T cell receptor beta chains from one sample in a study of T cell responses to AZD1222 COVID-19 vaccine. The method was immunoSEQ multiplex PCR; TCRdb's version includes in-frame clones alone and lacks a portion of them. The data contain over 120,000 clones, roughly nine tenths of them singletons. Sequenced material: peripheral blood, taken on day 0 of AZD1222 vaccination. The receptors were sampled from an adult in good health. Each CDR3 is given with its conserved first and last residue. The order of the fields is clone size, D gene, V gene, J gene, CDR3 protein, CDR3 DNA. A D gene is named only where the DNA matches it firmly. Where a row states a size, it is once, few, many or the class of an expanded clone; other rows omit it.

>-|TRBD1|TRBV24-1|TRBJ2-1
CATSDGGQGGHNEQFF
TGTGCCACCAGTGATGGCGGACAGGGGGGACACAATGAGCAGTTCTTC
>-|-|TRBV5-1|TRBJ1-1
CASSLRGSVNTEAFF
TGCGCCAGCAGCTTACGAGGCTCAGTTAACACTGAAGCTTTCTTT
>-|TRBD1|TRBV7-9|TRBJ1-6
CASSLGGGAGNSPLHF
TGTGCCAGCAGCTTGGGAGGGGGCGCGGGCAATTCACCCCTCCACTTT
>-|TRBD1|TRBV5-6|TRBJ2-7
CASSPANRGFEAEQYF
TGTGCCAGCAGCCCAGCTAACAGGGGTTTTGAAGCCGAGCAGTACTTC
>-|-|TRBV6-5|TRBJ1-6
CASSYYGEGSPLHF
TGTGCCAGCAGTTATTATGGGGAAGGTTCACCCCTCCACTTT
>-|-|TRBV11-1|TRBJ2-1
CASSPRGSHEQFF
TGTGCCAGCAGCCCGAGGGGGTCACACGAGCAGTTCTTC
>-|TRBD1|TRBV3-1/TRBV3-2|TRBJ1-2
CASSQEPQGAGPANYGYTF
TGTGCCAGCAGCCAAGAACCCCAGGGGGCTGGACCAGCTAACTATGGCTACACCTTC
>-|-|TRBV28|TRBJ2-7
CASSSNLGGGTYEQYF
TGTGCCAGCAGTTCAAACCTGGGGGGAGGAACCTACGAGCAGTACTTC
>-|TRBD2|TRBV13|TRBJ2-7
CASSLGLAESEQYF
TGTGCCAGCAGCCTCGGACTAGCGGAGTCCGAGCAATACTTC
>-|TRBD1|TRBV16|TRBJ1-2
CASSGWDRGNYGYTF
TGTGCCAGCAGCGGTTGGGACAGGGGGAACTATGGCTACACCTTC
>-|-|TRBV14|TRBJ1-4
CASSPGINEKLFF
TGTGCCAGCAGCCCGGGGATTAATGAAAAACTGTTTTTT
>-|TRBD2|TRBV18|TRBJ2-7
CASSPAGGSSYEQYF
TGTGCCAGCTCACCGGCCGGGGGGAGCTCCTACGAGCAGTACTTC
>once|TRBD1|TRBV4-1|TRBJ2-2
CASSLTGVEELFF
TGCGCCAGCAGCCTAACAGGGGTTGAGGAGCTGTTTTTT
>-|-|TRBV5-1|TRBJ1-2
CASSLEGGGYGYTF
TGCGCCAGCAGCTTGGAGGGGGGTGGCTATGGCTACACCTTC
>-|-|TRBV30|TRBJ1-1
CAWSWWDQNTEAFF
TGTGCCTGGAGTTGGTGGGACCAGAACACTGAAGCTTTCTTT
>-|TRBD1|TRBV6-5|TRBJ1-1
CASRPQGAEAFF
TGTGCCAGCAGACCCCAGGGGGCGGAGGCTTTCTTT
>-|-|TRBV28|TRBJ1-2
CASSFPGQGFGYTF
TGTGCCAGCAGTTTCCCCGGCCAGGGCTTTGGCTACACCTTC
>-|-|TRBV30|TRBJ1-5
CAWSSNLGANQPQHF
TGTGCCTGGAGTAGCAACTTGGGGGCTAATCAGCCCCAGCATTTT
>-|TRBD2|TRBV14|TRBJ2-1
CASSQYTGTSGGNEQFF
TGTGCCAGCAGCCAATACACCGGGACTAGCGGGGGTAATGAGCAGTTCTTC
>once|-|TRBV7-9|TRBJ2-5
CASSLDWRQETQYF
TGTGCCAGCAGCTTAGATTGGCGCCAAGAGACCCAGTACTTC
>-|TRBD2|TRBV30|TRBJ2-1
CAWNRGGVYNEQFF
TGTGCCTGGAATCGCGGGGGAGTTTACAATGAGCAGTTCTTC
>-|-|TRBV7-9|TRBJ1-4
CASSPGAGVRAEKLFF
TGTGCCAGCAGCCCAGGGGCGGGGGTTAGGGCTGAAAAACTGTTTTTT
>-|TRBD2|TRBV7-2|TRBJ2-7
CASSFRLAGGGSYEQYF
TGTGCCAGCAGCTTCAGACTAGCGGGAGGTGGCTCCTACGAGCAGTACTTC
>-|-|TRBV6-6|TRBJ1-1
CASSLMNTEAFF
TGTGCCAGCAGCCTGATGAACACTGAAGCTTTCTTT
>once|-|TRBV6-5|TRBJ1-4
CASSYGGSGEKLFF
TGTGCCAGCAGTTACGGGGGCAGTGGGGAAAAACTGTTTTTT
>-|TRBD2|TRBV3-1/TRBV3-2|TRBJ2-1
CASSPRPSGSSAEQFF
TGTGCCAGCAGCCCCCGGCCTAGCGGGAGTAGTGCTGAGCAGTTCTTC
>-|-|TRBV7-2|TRBJ1-1
CASSLYRVGNTEAFF
TGTGCCAGCAGCTTATATCGGGTAGGCAACACTGAAGCTTTCTTT
>-|-|TRBV6-5|TRBJ2-7
CASKEGFYEQYF
TGTGCCAGCAAAGAGGGCTTCTACGAGCAGTACTTC
>-|-|TRBV2|TRBJ2-7
CASSKERFRQVQYF
TGTGCCAGCAGTAAGGAGAGGTTCCGGCAGGTGCAGTACTTC
>-|-|TRBV28|TRBJ1-1
CASSLGFRGKRGEAFF
TGTGCCAGCAGTTTAGGGTTCAGGGGAAAGAGGGGGGAAGCTTTCTTT
>once|-|TRBV11-3|TRBJ2-5
CASSLGFGELGETQYF
TGTGCCAGCAGCTTAGGATTCGGGGAATTGGGAGAGACCCAGTACTTC
>-|-|TRBV20-1|TRBJ2-7
CSASDSAKGTWGYEQYF
TGCAGTGCTAGTGACTCCGCTAAGGGTACGTGGGGCTACGAGCAGTACTTC
>-|TRBD1|TRBV18|TRBJ2-1
CASSPIDRVRNNEQFF
TGTGCCAGCTCACCAATCGACAGGGTTCGGAACAATGAGCAGTTCTTC
>-|-|TRBV19|TRBJ1-3
CAAGGRGNTIYF
TGTGCCGCCGGAGGCAGAGGAAACACCATATATTTT
>-|-|TRBV18|TRBJ2-7
CASSPGAGSEQYF
TGTGCCAGCTCACCAGGGGCTGGGAGCGAGCAGTACTTC
>-|-|TRBV4-1|TRBJ1-5
CASSVVAGVSNQPQHF
TGCGCCAGCAGCGTCGTTGCGGGGGTATCGAATCAGCCCCAGCATTTT
>-|-|TRBV2|TRBJ1-1
CASPPGRQSMNTEAFF
TGTGCCAGCCCTCCGGGACGGCAGAGCATGAACACTGAAGCTTTCTTT
>-|TRBD1|TRBV6-5|TRBJ1-2
CASSPGQGFYGYTF
TGTGCCAGCAGCCCGGGACAGGGATTCTATGGCTACACCTTC
>-|-|TRBV28|TRBJ1-2
CASSSTGAGYGYTF
TGTGCCAGCAGTTCCACGGGGGCCGGCTATGGCTACACCTTC
>-|TRBD1|TRBV30|TRBJ1-1
CAWSVSNRGMAFF
TGTGCCTGGAGTGTATCGAACAGGGGGATGGCTTTCTTT
>-|-|TRBV24-1|TRBJ2-1
CATSDGLYNEQFF
TGTGCCACCAGTGATGGACTCTACAATGAGCAGTTCTTC
>-|-|TRBV11-2|TRBJ2-5
CASSFAGRQETQYF
TGTGCCAGCAGCTTCGCAGGGAGGCAAGAGACCCAGTACTTC
>-|-|TRBV6-5|TRBJ1-5
CASLLQGPQPQHF
TGTGCCAGCTTGCTTCAGGGCCCCCAGCCCCAGCATTTT
>few|TRBD1|TRBV15|TRBJ1-1
CATSKDRGRSEAFF
TGTGCCACCAGCAAGGACAGGGGGAGGTCTGAAGCTTTCTTT
>-|-|TRBV4-1|TRBJ2-3
CASSQFPRTIADTQYF
TGCGCCAGCAGCCAATTCCCTCGAACCATAGCCGATACGCAGTATTTT
>-|-|TRBV21-1|TRBJ2-3
CASNSLCRGTDTQYF
TGTGCCAGCAACTCCCTTTGTCGCGGCACAGATACGCAGTATTTT
>-|-|TRBV7-9|TRBJ1-2
CASSFPGRSYGYTF
TGTGCCAGCAGCTTCCCGGGAAGAAGCTATGGCTACACCTTC
>-|TRBD2|TRBV5-1|TRBJ2-2
CASSLTAGNSGELFF
TGCGCCAGCAGCCTAACAGCGGGAAATTCCGGGGAGCTGTTTTTT
>-|TRBD1|TRBV5-1|TRBJ1-2
CASGQGGYNYGYTF
TGCGCCAGCGGACAGGGGGGATATAACTATGGCTACACCTTC
>-|-|TRBV19|TRBJ2-7
CASSIGTGGTVEQYF
TGTGCCAGTAGTATAGGCACCGGGGGCACAGTCGAGCAGTACTTC
>-|-|TRBV7-9|TRBJ1-5
CASSFGGTWNQPQHF
TGTGCCAGCAGCTTTGGGGGCACCTGGAATCAGCCCCAGCATTTT
>once|-|TRBV21-1|TRBJ2-7
CASSKALYELPPPSYEQYF
TGTGCCAGCAGCAAAGCGCTTTATGAACTCCCGCCTCCCTCCTACGAGCAGTACTTC
>-|-|TRBV5-5|TRBJ2-5
CASSYRVERETQYF
TGTGCCAGCAGCTACAGGGTTGAGCGAGAGACCCAGTACTTC
>-|-|TRBV19|TRBJ1-5
CASGVSGQGNQPQHF
TGTGCCAGTGGGGTGTCGGGGCAGGGCAATCAGCCCCAGCATTTT